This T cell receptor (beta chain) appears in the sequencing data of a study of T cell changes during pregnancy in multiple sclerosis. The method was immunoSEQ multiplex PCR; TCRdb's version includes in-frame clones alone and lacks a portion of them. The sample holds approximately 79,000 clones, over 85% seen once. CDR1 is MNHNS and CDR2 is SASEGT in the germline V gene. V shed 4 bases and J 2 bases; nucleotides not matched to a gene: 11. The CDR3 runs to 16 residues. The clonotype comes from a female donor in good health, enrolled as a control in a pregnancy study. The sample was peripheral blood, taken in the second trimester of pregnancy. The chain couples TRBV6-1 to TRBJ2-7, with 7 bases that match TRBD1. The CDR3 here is CASSGVNRGGTYEQYF. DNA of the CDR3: TGTGCCAGCAGTGGAGTCAACAGGGGTGGAACCTACGAGCAGTACTTC.